The T cell receptor beta chain described here comes from a study of regulatory T cells in long-lasting Graves disease. The CDR3 runs 15 residues. The germline CDR1 and CDR2 sequences are MDHEN and SYDVKM. Trimming left V 4 bases short and J 0 bases short, with 12 bases between. According to the study, TCR beta libraries were built with iRepertoire HTBI primers and CDR3-region Arm-PCR. TCRdb itself ran the multiplex PCR reads through MiXCR, one entry per CDR3 protein. Counted here are 400,000 to 550,000 distinct CDR3 sequences, less than 20% occurring once; the ten biggest clones make up about a quarter. The time point here: newly diagnosed GD, antithyroid drugs for less than 3 months. Preparation of the TCR library used RNA extracted from PBMCs. There are many counts of this clonotype. These data also featured in a second study, about T cells in Graves' hyperthyroidism and ophthalmopathy.

The sample was peripheral blood mononuclear cells (PBMCs), taken at new diagnosis, from a patient treated with antithyroid drugs. The chain is built from TRBV28 and TRBJ2-5, with D possibly being TRBD1 (6 bases). This receptor was identified in a woman younger than 35 with Graves disease. The CDR3 sequence: CASSSDRDNQETQYF. The CDR3 bases are TGTGCCAGCAGTTCCGACCGGGACAACCAAGAGACCCAGTACTTC. Full variable domain (remainder filled in from reference TRBV28 and TRBJ2-5): DVKVTQSSRYLVKRTGEKVFLECVQDMDHENMFWYRQDPGLGLRLIYFSYDVKMKEKGDIPEGYSVSREKKERFSLILESASTNQTSMYLCASSSDRDNQETQYFGPGTRLLVL.